Sequencing of this T cell receptor beta chain was carried out in a study of T cell responses to AZD1222 COVID-19 vaccine. Looking at the study overall: Second-dose schedules of about 4 or about 12 weeks were combined.

Regarding the study as a whole: Increases in Spike-specific TCR breadth and depth were seen after two AZD1222 doses.

The germline gives CDR1 MGHRA, CDR2 YSYEKL. The CDR3 spans 15 residues. Unmatched junction bases numbered 8, after V lost 5 bases and J lost 4 bases. This clone was observed a single time. Antigen specificity is unknown. Some clones are missing from TCRdb's copy, which holds only in-frame ones; the method was immunoSEQ multiplex PCR. The table has roughly 140,000 clones, around nine tenths seen once. The chain is built from TRBV4-1 and TRBJ1-1; 9 positions match TRBD1. The source was peripheral blood, collected on day 0 of AZD1222 vaccination. This TCR was recovered from an adult in good health. In nucleotides, the CDR3 is TGCGCCAGCAGCGCCCGGACAGGGGACGGCACTGAAGCTTTCTTT. Translated, it gives CASSARTGDGTEAFF.